Shown below are 19 T cell receptor beta chains from a single sample sequenced in a study of CD8+CD57+ T cells in acquired aplastic anemia. An expansion of CD8+CD57+ cells by flow cytometry had been shown in patients chosen for sequencing. Genomic DNA provided the template from which TCR beta VDJ and CDR3 profiles were obtained. Each CDR3 protein is one row after TCRdb ran MiXCR on the reads. Among about 41,000 distinct CDR3 sequences listed, approximately 63% were seen once. Sequencing used sorted CD4+, CD8+, or CD8+CD57+ T cells (not recorded which) from PBMCs. The origin of the receptors is a human donor with aplastic anemia.

This rearrangement joins TRBV5-1 to TRBJ2-5; D is ambiguous. The CDR3 length is 13 residues. Trimming left V 3 bases short and J 1 base short, with 7 bases between. Germline assignment: CDR1 SGHRS and CDR2 YFSETQ. CDR3 sequence (DNA): TGCGCCAGCAGCTCCCTATCCCAAGAGACCCAGTACTTC. Its translation is CASSSLSQETQYF.

The V call is TRBV20-1, the J call TRBJ2-7; 9 bases align to TRBD2. The last part of the DNA fits TRBJ2-5 better; the J call may be wrong. Looked up from germline, CDR1 is DFQATT and CDR2 is SNEGSKA (reference sequence). CDR3 length: 17 amino acids. This CDR3 is CSARDLPTSGTQETQYF. In DNA form, the CDR3 reads TGCAGTGCTAGAGATCTGCCGACTAGCGGAACTCAAGAGACCCAGTACTTC.

This chain connects TRBV7-2 to TRBJ2-5; 9 bases line up with TRBD1. V lost 5 bases, J lost 5 bases, and 6 bases stayed unmatched. The CDR3 totals 14 residues. CDR1 and CDR2 (germline): SGHTA, FQGNSA. CDR3 DNA: TGTGCCAGCAGCCCACAACAGGGGGCCGAGACCCAGTACTTC. It codes for CASSPQQGAETQYF.

In this sample, this clonotype turned up once. The gene calls are TRBV4-3 and TRBJ1-6; 8 nucleotides match TRBD1. The trim removed 3 bases at V and 8 bases at J, leaving 0 bases unmatched. Per germline, CDR1 LGHNA and CDR2 YSLEER. CDR3 length equals 13 residues. The CDR3 DNA sequence: TGCGCCAGCAGCCAGGACAGGGATTCACCCCTCCACTTT. Amino acid sequence: CASSQDRDSPLHF.

This sequence joins TRBV19 and TRBJ1-6, with 8 positions matching TRBD1. V lost 6 bases and J lost 13; bases outside the gene matches: 11. The CDR3 consists of 14 residues. Germline assignment: CDR1 LNHDA and CDR2 SQIVND (reference sequence). The CDR3 region is CASRVNRGDPPLHF. DNA of the CDR3: TGTGCCAGTAGGGTTAACAGGGGGGATCCCCCCCTCCACTTT.

The chain combines TRBV15 with TRBJ2-1, with 7 bases matching TRBD2. The trim removed 6 bases at V and 0 bases at J, leaving 5 bases unmatched. The CDR3 consists of 15 residues. From germline, CDR1 is LNHNV and CDR2 YYDKDF (reference sequence). CDR3 sequence (DNA): TGTGCCACCAGTACTGGCGGGAGCTCCTACAATGAGCAGTTCTTC. Encoded protein: CATSTGGSSYNEQFF.

In the case of this clonotype: The junction differs from germline at one of its ends, possibly a read error. The V gene is TRBV7-7, the J gene TRBJ2-5, with D perhaps matching TRBD1 (5 bases). CDR1 and CDR2 (germline): SSHAT, FNYEAQ (reference sequence). The CDR3 totals 14 residues. CDR3 nucleotides: TGTGCTAGCAGCACGCAGGGCATCGGGGAGACCCAGTACTTC. This encodes CASSTQGIGETQYF.

This chain links TRBV2 with TRBJ1-2, with 9 bases fitting TRBD1. V gave up 6 bases and J gave up 7 bases; unmatched junction bases: 6. CDR1 is SNHLY, CDR2 FYNNEI, per germline. CDR3 length: 13 residues. The CDR3 sequence: CASREQGAGGYTF. The CDR3 DNA is TGTGCCAGCAGGGAACAGGGGGCGGGTGGCTACACCTTC.

The CDR3 here is CASSSSDRGHNEQFF. CDR3 nucleotide sequence: TGTGCCAGCAGCTCAAGCGACAGGGGCCACAATGAGCAGTTCTTC. The chain employs TRBV2 and TRBJ2-1; 8 bases are a match to TRBD1. CDR1 is SNHLY and CDR2 is FYNNEI in the germline V gene. V dropped 6 bases and J dropped 5; count of bases not matched to a gene: 9. The CDR3 covers 15 residues. Looking up the rest from reference TRBV2 and TRBJ2-1 gives the full variable domain: EPEVTQTPSHQVTQMGQEVILRCVPISNHLYFYWYRQILGQKVEFLVSFYNNEISEKSEIFDDQFSVERPDGSNFTLKIRSTKLEDSAMYFCASSSSDRGHNEQFFGPGTRLTVL.

This clonotype was counted a few times. The CDR3 DNA follows: TGTGCCAGCAGTGCCCCGCCCTCCCAGGTGGGAAAACTGTTTTTT. Amino acid sequence: CASSAPPSQVGKLFF. The chain links TRBV6-1 to TRBJ1-4; D is unclear. The CDR3 has 15 amino acids. The germline V gene has CDR1 MNHNS and CDR2 SASEGT. Trimming stripped 4 bases from V and 10 bases from J, with 19 bases between.

This chain links TRBV19 with TRBJ1-5; D possibly corresponds to TRBD1 (5 bases). Germline V CDR1 and CDR2: LNHDA, SQIVND (reference sequence). Between the trimmed V and J ends, which lost 6 bases and 12 bases, there was a span of 24 bases. This CDR3 is 15 amino acids long. The CDR3 loop reads CASRDDRQGNLIQHF. In DNA form, the CDR3 reads TGTGCCAGTAGAGACGATCGGCAGGGAAACCTGATCCAGCATTTT.

This chain connects TRBV4-2 to TRBJ2-7; 8 nucleotides agree with TRBD2. There are 16 residues in the CDR3. The V segment lost 2 bases and the J segment 5 bases; nucleotides outside the gene matches: 11. Germline V gives CDR1 LGHNA, CDR2 YNFKEQ. Here the CDR3 reads CASSQPPGGPYHEQYF. The CDR3 nucleotides read TGTGCCAGCAGCCAACCCCCGGGGGGGCCTTATCACGAGCAGTACTTC.

The chain carries TRBV19 and TRBJ2-1, with 7 positions matching TRBD1. Germline V gene lookup returns CDR1 LNHDA and CDR2 SQIVND (reference sequence). The CDR3 extends over 13 amino acids. V lost 4 bases and J lost 4; bases outside the gene matches: 1. The CDR3: CASSTGQYNEQFF. In nucleotides, the CDR3 is TGTGCCAGTAGTACGGGACAGTACAATGAGCAGTTCTTC.

The chain joins TRBV29-1 to TRBJ2-5; 7 bases fit TRBD1. Trimming took 8 bases from V and 7 from J; bases not matched to a gene: 4. The CDR3 is made up of 10 amino acids. Germline V CDR1 and CDR2: SQVTM, ANQGSEA. The CDR3 DNA follows: TGCAGCCTTAGACAGGGGACCCAGTACTTC. This gives the protein CSLRQGTQYF.

This clonotype was found many times. The chain couples TRBV6-1 to TRBJ2-3, with D uncertain. Trimming shortened V by 1 base and J by 4 bases, and 12 bases separated the two germline ends. The CDR3 has 15 amino acids. CDR1 and CDR2 from the germline V gene are MNHNS and SASEGT. CDR3 sequence: CASSEGPERADTQYF. The CDR3 nucleotides read TGTGCCAGCAGTGAAGGGCCGGAACGGGCAGATACGCAGTATTTT.

The V call is TRBV25-1, the J call TRBJ1-2; unclear D gene. Looked up from germline, CDR1 is MGHDK and CDR2 is SYGVNS. The CDR3 runs 11 residues. V was trimmed by 3 bases and J by 7 bases, leaving 6 bases between them. This CDR3 reads CASSDGLGYTF. The CDR3 coding sequence is TGTGCCAGCAGTGACGGGCTTGGCTACACCTTC.

The chain recombines TRBV10-3 with TRBJ2-1; D tentatively fits TRBD1 or TRBD2 (6 bases each). The CDR3 runs 13 residues. V dropped 0 bases and J dropped 10 bases, with 10 bases sitting between them. Germline CDR1 is ENHRY and CDR2 is SYGVKD. The CDR3 region has the DNA TGTGCCATCAGTGAGTCCGGGGGCGGGGAGCAGTTCTTC. Translating gives CAISESGGGEQFF.

This rearrangement joins TRBV15 to TRBJ2-1, with D hard to call. Looked up from germline, CDR1 is LNHNV and CDR2 is YYDKDF (reference sequence). This CDR3 spans 14 amino acids. With 0 bases removed from V and 9 bases from J, the gap between germline ends came to 12 bases. CDR3 DNA: TGTGCCACCAGCAGAGATCAAGAGCGTTCTGAGCAGTTCTTC. Translating it yields CATSRDQERSEQFF.

J is TRBJ1-1 and V is TRBV15; D not resolved. Deletions cut 0 bases from V and 1 base from J, with 9 bases between. The germline V gene has CDR1 LNHNV and CDR2 YYDKDF (reference sequence). The CDR3 is 15 residues long. CDR3 protein: CATSRDVSPNTEAFF. Here the CDR3 DNA reads TGTGCCACCAGCAGAGATGTCAGTCCGAACACTGAAGCTTTCTTT.